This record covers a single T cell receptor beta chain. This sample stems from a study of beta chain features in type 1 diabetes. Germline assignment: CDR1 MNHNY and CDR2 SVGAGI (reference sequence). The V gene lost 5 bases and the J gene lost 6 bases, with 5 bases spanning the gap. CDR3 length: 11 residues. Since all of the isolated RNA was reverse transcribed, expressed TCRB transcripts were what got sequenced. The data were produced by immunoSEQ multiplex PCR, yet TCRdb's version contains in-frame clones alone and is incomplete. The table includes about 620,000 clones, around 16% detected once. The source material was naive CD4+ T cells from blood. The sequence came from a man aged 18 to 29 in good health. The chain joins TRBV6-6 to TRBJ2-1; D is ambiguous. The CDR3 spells CASSNINEQFF. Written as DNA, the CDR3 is TGTGCCAGCAGTAACATCAATGAGCAGTTCTTC.